This T cell receptor (beta chain) was captured by sequencing in a study of identical twins. Study findings and constraints: Shared out-of-frame alpha sequences (those common to twins) showed excess low generation probability. There was more out-of-frame TCR alpha sharing in monozygotic twins than models estimated.

MiXCR, run by TCRdb on the 5' RACE reads, gives a single entry per CDR3 protein. The profile covers more than 600,000 distinct CDR3 sequences, with about 20% appearing a single time and under 15% taken by the ten largest. This clonotype was picked up a small number of times. No antigen is known for it. The germline V gene has CDR1 LNHNV and CDR2 YYDKDF (reference sequence). The CDR3 extends over 14 amino acids. Trimming removed 8 bases at V and 1 base at J, with 9 bases between. The same sample was also studied in work on T cells expressing NK-cell markers.

The chain links TRBV15 to TRBJ2-6; possibly TRBD1 or TRBD2 for D (5 bases each). The sample comprised PBMCs. The receptor's source is a woman aged 18-30 years in good health. In DNA form, the CDR3 reads TGTGCCACCGGGGGTTTATCTGGGGCCAACGTCCTGACTTTC. Translating it yields CATGGLSGANVLTF.